The rows below give T cell receptor beta chains drawn from one sample of a study of cytomegalovirus exposure and HLA in healthy donors. Using immunoSEQ multiplex PCR, the repertoire was profiled, and TCRdb retains in-frame clones only, with some absent. The sample carries fewer than 130,000 clones, 65% to 85% recorded once. Specimen: PBMCs. Receptor source: a young man in good health and CMV-seropositive. Both conserved end residues are part of each CDR3. The D gene is left open where the match is weak. Rows may omit the clone size; those that give it use once, few, many or a size class.

J	V	D	size	CDR3	DNA
TRBJ2-1	TRBV5-1	TRBD1	once	CASSLDGGQGVSNEQFF	TGCGCCAGCAGCTTGGACGGGGGACAGGGGGTGAGCAATGAGCAGTTCTTC
TRBJ1-6	TRBV9	NA	NA	CASSVGQLFNSPLHF	TGTGCCAGCAGCGTAGGGCAGTTGTTCAATTCACCCCTCCACTTT
TRBJ2-3	TRBV7-2	NA	NA	CASSLARTDGDTQYF	TGTGCCAGCAGCTTAGCCCGTACAGATGGAGATACGCAGTATTTT
TRBJ1-2	TRBV7-8	NA	NA	CASSLVFSNYGYTF	TGTGCCAGCAGCTTAGTCTTTTCGAACTATGGCTACACCTTC
TRBJ2-1	TRBV6-4	NA	NA	CATSSYNEQFF	TGTGCCACCTCGTCCTACAATGAGCAGTTCTTC
TRBJ2-2	TRBV14	TRBD2	NA	CASSQVLAVGELFF	TGTGCCAGCAGCCAAGTCCTAGCGGTAGGGGAGCTGTTTTTT
TRBJ1-2	TRBV6-6	NA	once	CASTGDSGYGYTF	TGTGCCAGCACTGGGGACTCTGGATATGGCTACACCTTC
TRBJ1-2	TRBV7-2	TRBD1	NA	CASEPDRDGYGYTF	TGTGCCAGCGAACCCGACAGGGATGGCTATGGCTACACCTTC
TRBJ2-1	TRBV30	TRBD2	NA	CAWSAREPGLARNEQFF	TGTGCCTGGAGTGCTCGAGAACCGGGACTAGCCCGTAATGAGCAGTTCTTC
TRBJ1-1	TRBV7-3	NA	NA	CASSLTAGGKKGAEAFF	TGTGCCAGCAGCTTAACGGCAGGTGGGAAAAAAGGGGCTGAAGCTTTCTTT
TRBJ2-3	TRBV18	NA	NA	CASSPTGDFVTDTQYF	TGTGCCAGCTCACCAACCGGCGACTTTGTCACAGATACGCAGTATTTT
TRBJ2-7	TRBV9	TRBD1	NA	CASSGGTGEFYEQYF	TGTGCCAGCAGCGGAGGGACAGGGGAATTTTACGAGCAGTACTTC
TRBJ2-7	TRBV2	TRBD1	NA	CASSEGDSQYF	TGTGCCAGCAGTGAAGGGGACAGCCAGTACTTC
TRBJ1-5	TRBV18	NA	NA	CASSPNRDGQPQHF	TGTGCCAGCTCACCAAACAGGGATGGTCAGCCCCAGCATTTT
TRBJ1-5	TRBV12-1	NA	NA	CASSFRENSNQPQHF	TGTGCCAGCAGCTTCCGGGAGAATAGCAATCAGCCCCAGCATTTT
TRBJ1-6	TRBV5-6	TRBD1	NA	CASSSWGTGHNSPLHF	TGTGCCAGCAGCTCGTGGGGGACAGGGCATAATTCACCCCTCCACTTT
TRBJ1-5	TRBV19	NA	NA	CASSPPTGSGQPQHF	TGTGCCAGTAGCCCTCCTACAGGGTCCGGGCAGCCCCAGCATTTT
TRBJ1-6	TRBV27	NA	NA	CASSSYNSPLHF	TGTGCCAGCAGTTCCTATAATTCCCCCCTCCACTTT
TRBJ1-4	TRBV4-1	NA	few	CASSHGGTGEKLFF	TGCGCCAGCAGCCACGGGGGAACGGGTGAAAAACTGTTTTTT
TRBJ2-1	TRBV12-2	NA	NA	CASRLTWDRVPGNEQFF	TGTGCAAGTCGCTTAACGTGGGACAGGGTTCCGGGGAATGAGCAGTTCTTC
TRBJ2-7	TRBV5-5	TRBD1	NA	CASSLQLGQEAYEQYF	TGTGCCAGCAGCTTGCAACTGGGACAGGAGGCCTACGAGCAGTACTTC
TRBJ2-7	TRBV9	NA	NA	CASSVGQRTYEQYF	TGTGCCAGCAGCGTAGGGCAGCGAACCTACGAGCAGTACTTC
TRBJ2-7	TRBV9	NA	NA	CASSVEGDGAYEQYF	TGTGCCAGCAGCGTAGAAGGGGATGGGGCCTACGAGCAGTACTTC
TRBJ2-2	TRBV19	NA	NA	CASHPARSTGELFF	TGTGCCAGTCATCCAGCGCGGTCCACCGGGGAGCTGTTTTTT
TRBJ2-3	TRBV6-5	NA	NA	CASRGPGTDTQYF	TGTGCCAGCAGGGGCCCGGGCACAGATACGCAGTATTTT
TRBJ2-4	TRBV30	NA	NA	CAWSTGSRQKNIQYF	TGTGCCTGGAGTACCGGATCGAGACAGAAAAACATTCAGTACTTC
TRBJ1-3	TRBV5-1	NA	few	CASSLEFAGSSGNTIYF	TGCGCCAGCAGCTTGGAGTTTGCGGGATCCTCTGGAAACACCATATATTTT
TRBJ2-5	TRBV7-2	TRBD2	NA	CASSTGLAGKETQYF	TGTGCCAGCAGCACGGGACTAGCGGGGAAAGAGACCCAGTACTTC
TRBJ1-1	TRBV7-9	NA	few	CASSLVADTEAFF	TGTGCCAGCAGCTTAGTAGCAGACACTGAAGCTTTCTTT
TRBJ2-2	TRBV11-3	NA	NA	CASKWEEVGELFF	TGTGCCAGCAAATGGGAGGAGGTCGGGGAGCTGTTTTTT
TRBJ2-7	TRBV6-5	NA	NA	CASARQIGAVQYF	TGTGCCAGCGCGCGACAAATTGGTGCTGTGCAGTACTTC
TRBJ1-4	TRBV9	NA	NA	CASSVTQGGEKLFF	TGTGCCAGCAGCGTAACCCAGGGCGGTGAAAAACTGTTTTTT
TRBJ1-2	TRBV10-3	NA	NA	CAISERQGSHGYTF	TGTGCCATCAGTGAGCGTCAGGGCAGTCATGGCTACACCTTC
TRBJ1-2	TRBV9	NA	NA	CASSVALRESVWGYTF	TGTGCCAGCAGCGTAGCTCTGCGGGAATCTGTCTGGGGCTACACCTTC
TRBJ2-1	TRBV4-1	TRBD1	NA	CASSQDQGVLREQFF	TGCGCCAGCAGCCAAGACCAGGGGGTGCTCCGTGAGCAGTTCTTC
TRBJ1-2	TRBV5-6	NA	NA	CASSWRTEPNYGYTF	TGTGCCAGCAGCTGGAGGACAGAGCCTAACTATGGCTACACCTTC
TRBJ1-4	TRBV2	NA	NA	CASRTLNEKLFF	TGTGCCAGCAGGACTCTTAATGAAAAACTGTTTTTT
TRBJ2-7	TRBV10-2	TRBD1	NA	CASSASIGQGTYEQYF	TGCGCCAGCAGTGCCAGTATTGGACAGGGGACCTACGAGCAGTACTTC
TRBJ2-7	TRBV11-2	TRBD1	NA	CASRKIGGSYEQYF	TGTGCCAGCAGAAAGATAGGGGGCAGCTACGAGCAGTACTTC
TRBJ2-5	TRBV7-2	NA	NA	CASSLFFGQQETQYF	TGTGCCAGCAGCTTATTTTTCGGACAGCAAGAGACCCAGTACTTC
TRBJ2-2	TRBV5-8	TRBD1	NA	CASRLRDRDDGELFF	TGTGCCAGCAGACTCCGGGACAGGGATGACGGGGAGCTGTTTTTT
TRBJ1-4	TRBV5-5	TRBD1	NA	CASSLQGATNEKLFF	TGTGCCAGCAGCTTACAGGGGGCAACTAATGAAAAACTGTTTTTT
TRBJ2-4	TRBV27	TRBD2	NA	CASRPTSGALAKNIQYF	TGTGCCAGCAGACCGACTAGCGGGGCTCTAGCCAAAAACATTCAGTACTTC
TRBJ2-7	TRBV21-1	NA	once	CASSKAPCGDRPYEQYF	TGTGCCAGCAGCAAAGCGCCGTGCGGGGACAGGCCCTACGAGCAGTACTTC
TRBJ2-7	TRBV30	NA	few	CAWSGLIAYEQYF	TGTGCCTGGAGCGGTCTCATAGCCTACGAGCAGTACTTC
TRBJ2-3	TRBV6-5	TRBD1	NA	CATEDRGYTDTQYF	TGTGCCACAGAAGACAGGGGTTACACAGATACGCAGTATTTT
TRBJ1-2	TRBV7-9	TRBD1	few	CASSGTGSYGYTF	TGTGCCAGCAGTGGGACAGGGTCTTATGGCTACACCTTC
TRBJ1-1	TRBV7-3	NA	NA	CASSSPDRSPEAFF	TGTGCCAGCAGCTCCCCGGACAGAAGTCCTGAAGCTTTCTTT
TRBJ1-1	TRBV5-4	NA	NA	CASSLEQVGTEAFF	TGTGCCAGCAGCTTGGAACAGGTAGGCACTGAAGCTTTCTTT
TRBJ2-5	TRBV7-7	TRBD1	NA	CASSAAGTVETQYF	TGTGCTAGCAGCGCGGCCGGGACAGTAGAGACCCAGTACTTC
TRBJ2-7	TRBV5-6	TRBD1	NA	CASSPGTGYYEQYF	TGTGCCAGCAGTCCCGGGACAGGGTATTACGAGCAGTACTTC
TRBJ2-5	TRBV2	TRBD2	NA	CASTQTSGGFGETQYF	TGTGCCAGCACCCAGACTAGCGGGGGGTTCGGAGAGACCCAGTACTTC
TRBJ1-1	TRBV5-1	TRBD1	once	CASSVGQGRTEAFF	TGCGCCAGCAGCGTGGGACAGGGGCGTACTGAAGCTTTCTTT
TRBJ2-3	TRBV21-1	NA	few	CASSKARTSGGDTQYF	TGTGCCAGCAGCAAAGCGCGGACTAGCGGTGGAGATACGCAGTATTTT